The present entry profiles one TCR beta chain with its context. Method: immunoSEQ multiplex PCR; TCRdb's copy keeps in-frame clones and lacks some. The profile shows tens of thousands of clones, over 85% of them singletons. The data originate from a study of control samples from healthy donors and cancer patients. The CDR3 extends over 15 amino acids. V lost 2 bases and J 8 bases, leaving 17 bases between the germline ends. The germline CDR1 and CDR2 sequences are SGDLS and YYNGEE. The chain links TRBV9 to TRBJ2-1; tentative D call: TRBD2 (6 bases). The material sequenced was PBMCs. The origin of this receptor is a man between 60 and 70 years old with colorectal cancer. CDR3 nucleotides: TGTGCCAGCAGCGTGGGCGGTAGCGGTTTCGATGAGCAGTTCTTC. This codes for CASSVGGSGFDEQFF. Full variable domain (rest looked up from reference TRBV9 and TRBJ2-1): DSGVTQTPKHLITATGQRVTLRCSPRSGDLSVYWYQQSLDQGLQFLIQYYNGEERAKGNILERFSAQQFPDLHSELNLSSLELGDSALYFCASSVGGSGFDEQFFGPGTRLTVL.